These 26 T cell receptor beta chains came from one sample sequenced in a study of CD8+ T cells in alopecia areata. Documented treatment: oral pan-JAK inhibitor, 5-10 mg twice daily. RNA extraction was followed by reverse transcription into cDNA, which acted as the sequencing template. Sequencing used immunoSEQ multiplex PCR; TCRdb keeps in-frame clones, though not all of them. The sample holds about 120,000 clones, under 65% seen once. Sequencing used CD4+ T cells sorted from blood, obtained at week 4, from a patient treated with tofacitinib. Receptors originate from a human donor with alopecia areata.

This rearrangement joins TRBV9 to TRBJ1-5; D is possibly TRBD1 (6 bases). Trimming stripped 2 bases from V and 1 base from J, with 10 bases between. Germline V gives CDR1 SGDLS, CDR2 YYNGEE. The CDR3 sequence is 15 residues long. This CDR3 reads CASSVSGQSNQPQHF. The CDR3 DNA follows: TGTGCCAGCAGCGTTTCCGGACAGAGCAATCAGCCCCAGCATTTT. Looking up the rest from reference TRBV9 and TRBJ1-5 gives the full variable domain: DSGVTQTPKHLITATGQRVTLRCSPRSGDLSVYWYQQSLDQGLQFLIQYYNGEERAKGNILERFSAQQFPDLHSELNLSSLELGDSALYFCASSVSGQSNQPQHFGDGTRLSIL.

The chain uses TRBV5-1 and TRBJ2-5; 12 bases align to TRBD2. The CDR3 length is 16 residues. Germline lookup yields CDR1 SGHRS and CDR2 YFSETQ. The J segment lost 1 base and the V segment lost 2 bases, leaving 3 bases of the junction unmatched. CDR3 sequence: CASSFLLAGGQETQYF. CDR3 coding DNA: TGCGCCAGCAGCTTTTTACTAGCGGGGGGCCAAGAGACCCAGTACTTC.

This clone came up a few times. The chain joins TRBV2 to TRBJ1-5; D perhaps matches TRBD1 (5 bases). The CDR3 covers 13 residues. V gave up 6 bases and J gave up 2 bases, with 8 bases separating them. The germline gives CDR1 SNHLY, CDR2 FYNNEI. CDR3 loop: CASSRGGNQPQHF. The CDR3 region has the DNA TGTGCCAGCAGCCGAGGGGGCAATCAGCCCCAGCATTTT.

This clone was seen once. The same CDR3 is also encoded by other DNA sequences in this sample. J is TRBJ2-5 and V is TRBV20-1; the D is unclear. Trimming removed 5 bases at V and 3 bases at J, with 7 bases between. Germline V gene data show CDR1 as DFQATT and CDR2 as SNEGSKA (reference sequence). CDR3 size: 11 residues. The CDR3 region has the DNA TGCAGTGCTCGGACGGAAGAGACCCAGTACTTC. Its protein is CSARTEETQYF.

This clone was picked up a small number of times. This chain connects TRBV14 to TRBJ1-3; TRBD1 agrees at 8 bases. Germline CDR1 is SGHDN and CDR2 is FVKESK. The CDR3 contains 15 residues. V was clipped by 4 bases and J by 5 bases; unmatched bases: 7. CDR3 nucleotides: TGTGCCAGCAGCCCCCACAGGGGGAGTAGAAACACCATATATTTT. Its protein is CASSPHRGSRNTIYF.

The chain recombines TRBV5-4 with TRBJ2-7, with D perhaps TRBD1 (6 bases). The CDR3 consists of 13 residues. CDR1 and CDR2 (germline): SGHNT, YYREEE (reference sequence). The V and J ends lost 0 bases and 4 bases respectively, with 8 bases between them. The CDR3 nucleotides are TGTGCCAGCAGCTTGGGACAGGAGTACGAGCAGTACTTC. Amino acids: CASSLGQEYEQYF.

V usage is TRBV19 and J usage is TRBJ1-5; possibly TRBD1 for D (5 bases). The V and J ends lost 5 bases and 0 bases respectively, with 11 bases between them. The CDR3 is 15 residues long. Per germline, CDR1 LNHDA and CDR2 SQIVND (reference sequence). The CDR3 region is CASSDRGYSNQPQHF. For the CDR3, the DNA is TGTGCCAGTAGTGACAGAGGGTATAGCAATCAGCCCCAGCATTTT.

This clone was seen only a few times. The V gene is TRBV18, the J gene TRBJ2-2, with D possibly matching TRBD2 (5 bases). The ends were cut back, 3 bases at V and 7 bases at J, with 9 bases in the middle. The CDR3 has 13 amino acids. CDR1 is KGHSH and CDR2 is LQKENI in the germline V gene. The chain's CDR3 is CASSPRGFGELFF. CDR3 DNA: TGTGCCAGCTCACCTCGGGGATTCGGGGAGCTGTTTTTT.

This clone was detected once. The chain employs TRBV27 and TRBJ2-7, with unresolved D. The CDR3 has 14 residues. Germline loops: CDR1 MNHEY, CDR2 SMNVEV (reference sequence). The V end lost 3 bases, the J end lost 2 bases, and 11 bases lay between the germline ends. The CDR3 DNA reads as TGTGCCAGCAGTTTTAGACGGGCCCCCTACGAGCAGTACTTC. Protein product: CASSFRRAPYEQYF.

Details on this clone: The same CDR3 can be traced to other DNA sequences in this sample. The rearrangement joins TRBV30 to TRBJ2-1; D is perhaps TRBD2 (5 bases). V shed 0 bases and J shed 7 bases, with 7 bases lying between them. The CDR3 loop spans 12 amino acids. Germline assignment: CDR1 GTSNPN and CDR2 SVGIG (reference sequence). The CDR3 sequence is CAWSVRGNEQFF. The CDR3 DNA is TGTGCCTGGAGTGTACGCGGGAATGAGCAGTTCTTC.

The V call is TRBV18, the J call TRBJ2-5, with D possibly TRBD2 on 6 matching bases. Germline CDR1 is KGHSH and CDR2 is LQKENI. This CDR3 is built from 14 residues. Trimming shortened V by 1 base and J by 7 bases, and 13 bases separated the two germline ends. The CDR3 DNA sequence: TGTGCCAGCTCACCACAGGGACTGTACCCGACCCAGTACTTC. It encodes CASSPQGLYPTQYF.

This rearrangement joins TRBV7-9 to TRBJ1-1; 8 nucleotides align to TRBD1. There are 11 residues in the CDR3. The germline gives CDR1 SEHNR, CDR2 FQNEAQ (reference sequence). V dropped 5 bases and J dropped 13; count of bases not matched to a gene: 6. CDR3 region: CASSPGQGVFF. The DNA of the CDR3 is TGTGCCAGCAGCCCCGGACAGGGTGTTTTCTTT.

CDR3 in amino acids: CASSAEPNYGYTF. The CDR3, as DNA: TGTGCCAGCTCAGCTGAACCTAACTATGGCTACACCTTC. The chain recombines TRBV18 with TRBJ1-2, with D hard to call. Deletions cut 5 bases from V and 0 bases from J, with 7 bases between. In germline, CDR1 is KGHSH, CDR2 LQKENI. CDR3 size: 13 residues.

The rearrangement links TRBV10-3 to TRBJ2-7; the D is unclear. The CDR3 length is 12 residues. Germline V lookup: CDR1 ENHRY, CDR2 SYGVKD. V lost 1 base, J lost 6 bases, and 7 bases lay in between. This CDR3 is CAISEYVGEQYF. The CDR3 nucleotides are TGTGCCATCAGTGAGTACGTGGGCGAGCAGTACTTC.

The chain joins TRBV7-9 to TRBJ2-1; 8 positions match TRBD2. The CDR3 covers 17 residues. J gave up 5 bases and V 0 bases, and 9 bases lay outside the gene matches. Germline lookup yields CDR1 SEHNR and CDR2 FQNEAQ (reference sequence). CDR3 residues: CASSLAELREVHNEQFF. In nucleotides, the CDR3 is TGTGCCAGCAGCTTAGCGGAGTTGCGGGAGGTTCACAATGAGCAGTTCTTC. Full variable domain (outside the CDR3, taken from reference TRBV7-9 and TRBJ2-1): DTGVSQNPRHKITKRGQNVTFRCDPISEHNRLYWYRQTLGQGPEFLTYFQNEAQLEKSRLLSDRFSAERPKGSFSTLEIQRTEQGDSAMYLCASSLAELREVHNEQFFGPGTRLTVL.

The J gene is TRBJ1-2, the V gene TRBV30; 7 nucleotides line up with TRBD1. Germline V gives CDR1 GTSNPN, CDR2 SVGIG (reference sequence). This CDR3 region has 14 residues. V lost 2 bases to trimming and J lost 2 bases; unmatched junction nucleotides: 5. The CDR3 DNA follows: TGTGCCTGGAGTCCTATGGGACAGAACTATGGCTACACCTTC. Translated, it gives CAWSPMGQNYGYTF.

This clone was detected a few times. V is TRBV28 and J is TRBJ2-7; unclear D gene. Trimming took 5 bases from V and 3 from J, leaving 14 bases between them. From germline, CDR1 is MDHEN and CDR2 SYDVKM. The CDR3 spans 14 residues. This chain's CDR3 is CASSPADGNYEQYF. DNA of the CDR3: TGTGCCAGCAGTCCCGCGGACGGAAACTACGAGCAGTACTTC.

The genes are TRBV7-2 and TRBJ2-4, with no clear D. The CDR3 is 15 amino acids. Germline CDR1 SGHTA, CDR2 FQGNSA. The ends were cut back, 5 bases at V and 7 bases at J, with 18 bases in the middle. CDR3 DNA: TGTGCCAGCAGCCCTCGTGGGTCTACCGGGAACATTCAGTACTTC. Amino acids: CASSPRGSTGNIQYF.

The chain combines TRBV7-2 with TRBJ2-4, with D maybe TRBD1 (5 bases). Germline CDR1 is SGHTA and CDR2 is FQGNSA. The V end was cut by 1 base, the J end by 2 bases, with 12 bases between. The CDR3 consists of 16 residues. In DNA form, the CDR3 reads TGTGCCAGCAGCTTAGTCCACCAGGGAACCAAAAACATTCAGTACTTC. Translated: CASSLVHQGTKNIQYF.

The rearrangement uses TRBV29-1 and TRBJ2-3; D possibly matches TRBD1 or TRBD2 (7 bases each). V shed 6 bases and J shed 3 bases, with 19 bases lying between them. From germline, CDR1 is SQVTM and CDR2 ANQGSEA. There are 15 residues in the CDR3. The chain's CDR3 is CSVHVTGTITDTQYF. The CDR3 nucleotides read TGCAGCGTCCACGTGACAGGGACTATTACAGATACGCAGTATTTT.

The V call is TRBV21-1, the J call TRBJ1-1. TRBV21-1 is a listed pseudogene. There are 11 residues in the CDR3. In DNA form, the CDR3 reads TGTGCCAGCATTTTGTTCCCGTCGGCTTTCTTT. It codes for CASILFPSAFF.

This sequence joins TRBV2 and TRBJ2-7, with D tentatively TRBD2 (5 bases). Trimming took 8 bases from V and 0 from J, leaving 14 bases between them. Germline-derived CDR1 and CDR2 are SNHLY and FYNNEI. The CDR3 is 14 residues long. CDR3 coding DNA: TGTGCCAGCCGACGGGGAACGAGCTCCTACGAGCAGTACTTC. This codes for CASRRGTSSYEQYF.

This clone was seen more than once but under ten times. This rearrangement joins TRBV6-5 to TRBJ1-1, with 7 nucleotides matching TRBD1. CDR3 length equals 13 residues. From germline, CDR1 is MNHEY and CDR2 SVGAGI. V gave up 10 bases and J gave up 4 bases; unmatched junction bases: 9. The CDR3 coding sequence is TGTGCCATACGACGGGACAGAAGCACTGAAGCTTTCTTT. Protein: CAIRRDRSTEAFF.

The chain links TRBV7-3 to TRBJ2-7, with TRBD2 matching over 9 bases. The CDR3 loop spans 15 amino acids. J lost 7 bases, V lost 0 bases, and 7 bases had no gene match. Germline assignment: CDR1 SGHTA and CDR2 FQGTGA. The CDR3 loop is CASSLTSGSLDEQYF. The CDR3 DNA follows: TGTGCCAGCAGCTTAACTAGCGGGAGCCTGGATGAGCAGTACTTC.

The table lists this clone with a few counts. This sample also contains other DNA sequences that code for the same CDR3. This rearrangement joins TRBV7-2 to TRBJ1-2; D is unclear. Germline V lookup: CDR1 SGHTA, CDR2 FQGNSA. V was clipped by 5 bases and J by 3 bases, with 4 bases between them. This CDR3 is 11 amino acids long. Written as DNA, the CDR3 is TGTGCCAGCAGCCTATACTATGGCTACACCTTC. Amino acids: CASSLYYGYTF. Full variable domain (rest looked up from reference TRBV7-2 and TRBJ1-2): GAGVSQSPSNKVTEKGKDVELRCDPISGHTALYWYRQSLGQGLEFLIYFQGNSAPDKSGLPSDRFSAERTGGSVSTLTIQRTQQEDSAVYLCASSLYYGYTFGSGTRLTVV.

This clone has just a few counts. The rearrangement uses TRBV7-9 and TRBJ1-2; D is perhaps TRBD1 (6 bases). Trimming pared 1 base from V and 8 bases from J, leaving 11 bases between. Germline CDR1 is SEHNR and CDR2 is FQNEAQ (reference sequence). The CDR3 spans 13 residues. The CDR3 nucleotides are TGTGCCAGCAGCTTAGGGGGGCCCTCCGGCTACACCTTC. Amino acids: CASSLGGPSGYTF.